Below, one T cell receptor beta chain is given with its context. This entry comes from a study of blood T cell repertoires in COVID-19. Study information: Both acute and convalescent COVID-19 samples were obtained from the United States, Italy and Spain. Nucleic acid was either cDNA or gDNA, and it came from T cells, B-cell-depleted T cells, or PBMCs.

Trimming pared 2 bases from V and 2 bases from J, leaving 14 bases between. CDR1 LNHDA and CDR2 SQIVND come from the germline V gene (reference sequence). The CDR3 contains 16 residues. In the study's own analysis: Reference gene primer amplification gave nucleated cell count estimates. Clones were sequenced by immunoSEQ multiplex PCR, and TCRdb holds only the in-frame ones, with some missing. V and J calls and clone size are given by that table; D and trimming were obtained from the DNA. The table lists about 70,000 clones, about 84% of them singletons. Material: peripheral blood. The chain is built from TRBV19 and TRBJ2-3, with D possibly matching TRBD1 (5 bases). The sequence was collected from a human donor in a cohort sampled during active COVID-19. The CDR3 sequence: CASSILGQDHTDTQYF. In DNA form, the CDR3 reads TGTGCCAGTAGTATACTGGGGCAGGATCACACAGATACGCAGTATTTT.